These 8 T cell receptor beta chains originate from one sample sequenced in a study of blood T cell repertoires in COVID-19. TCRdb's copy holds only in-frame clones and misses some; the assay was immunoSEQ multiplex PCR. Of 45,000 to 50,000 clones listed, approximately 87% were seen once; the top ten hold roughly 10%. The sequenced sample was peripheral blood. Receptors were obtained from a human donor in a cohort sampled during active COVID-19.

In nucleotides, the CDR3 is TGCGCCAGCAGCTTGAGCCCCGGGACTAGTTCCTACGAGCAGTACTTC. Its protein is CASSLSPGTSSYEQYF. V and J are TRBV5-1 and TRBJ2-7; TRBD2 matches at 8 bases. With 1 base clipped from V and 1 base from J, the junction kept 7 bases outside the gene matches. The CDR3 runs 16 residues. Germline CDR1 and CDR2: SGHRS and YFSETQ.

CDR3 amino acids: CARSLGQTVYTDTQYF. The CDR3 DNA follows: TGTGCCAGAAGCTTAGGCCAGACAGTCTACACAGATACGCAGTATTTT. This chain joins TRBV7-5 and TRBJ2-3; TRBD1, the table's D call, lacks a check against the DNA. TRBV7-5 is a documented pseudogene. The CDR3 runs to 16 residues.

This chain links TRBV12-3 or TRBV12-4 with TRBJ1-1, with D tentatively TRBD1 (5 bases). The CDR3 has 13 amino acids. V was clipped by 5 bases and J by 4 bases, with 11 bases between them. The DNA for the CDR3 is TGTGCCAGCAGTCTCAGGGAGGGCACTGAAGCTTTCTTT. Translating it yields CASSLREGTEAFF.

The V gene is TRBV10-2, the J gene TRBJ2-3; the D gene is possibly TRBD2 (6 bases). The CDR3 runs to 13 residues. Germline V gene sequence: CDR1 WSHSY, CDR2 SAAADI. Trimming took 5 bases from V and 5 from J, leaving 11 bases between them. Written as DNA, the CDR3 is TGCGCCAGCAGTCCCCCGGGACTAGATACGCAGTATTTT. It encodes CASSPPGLDTQYF.

This chain uses TRBV27 with TRBJ2-1, with 9 bases fitting TRBD2. The CDR3 contains 15 residues. Germline loops: CDR1 MNHEY, CDR2 SMNVEV (reference sequence). The V segment lost 5 bases and the J segment 9 bases; nucleotides outside the gene matches: 11. CDR3: CASSPSGGGAVEQFF. CDR3 coding DNA: TGTGCCAGCAGTCCCTCGGGCGGGGGGGCGGTTGAGCAGTTCTTC.

The chain couples TRBV4-1 to TRBJ2-1, with D perhaps TRBD2 (5 bases). Germline V gene lookup returns CDR1 MGHRA and CDR2 YSYEKL. The CDR3 consists of 15 residues. Trimming shortened V by 3 bases and J by 8 bases, and 17 bases separated the two germline ends. CDR3: CASSQIAFVRDEQFF. CDR3 nucleotides: TGCGCCAGCAGCCAGATAGCCTTTGTGCGGGATGAGCAGTTCTTC.

The rearrangement joins TRBV29-1 to TRBJ1-6, with D possibly TRBD1 on 6 matching bases. V was pared by 6 bases and J by 7 bases, with 13 bases between. The CDR3 spans 13 residues. Germline V lookup: CDR1 SQVTM, CDR2 ANQGSEA. The CDR3 is CSVQGFGNSPLHF. For the CDR3, the DNA is TGCAGCGTACAGGGTTTCGGAAATTCACCCCTCCACTTT. Full variable domain (remainder filled in from reference TRBV29-1 and TRBJ1-6): SAVISQKPSRDICQRGTSLTIQCQVDSQVTMMFWYRQQPGQSLTLIATANQGSEATYESGFVIDKFPISRPNLTFSTLTVSNMSPEDSSIYLCSVQGFGNSPLHFGNGTRLTVT.

A few counts support this clone. CDR3 in DNA: TGTGCCAGTAGTATACAGGGAGGGTTGCTAGGAAAACTGTTTTTT. Translation gives CASSIQGGLLGKLFF. This sequence joins TRBV19 and TRBJ1-4; a weak D match, TRBD1 (5 bases). This CDR3 has 15 residues. Trimming removed 2 bases from V and 10 bases from J, with 17 bases in between. Germline V lookup: CDR1 LNHDA, CDR2 SQIVND (reference sequence).